The next 21 T cell receptor beta chains were all read from a single sample in a study of beta chain features in type 1 diabetes. Overall study findings and caveats: There was a moderate but significant shortening of TCRB CDR3s in all four CD4+ subsets of Type 1 diabetes patients.

These TCRs are of unknown antigen specificity. The entirety of the isolated RNA underwent reverse transcription, so expressed TCRB transcripts were sequenced. Assay used: immunoSEQ multiplex PCR; TCRdb lists only in-frame clones, some missing. The top ten clones hold around 0.015% of a sample with about 280,000 clones, over 12% of them seen once. Sequencing input: naive CD4+ T cells from blood. Source of these receptors: a young man with type 1 diabetes.

This CDR3 is CASSQDRTSGGDTQYF. The CDR3 nucleotides are TGCGCCAGCAGCCAAGACAGGACTAGCGGGGGAGATACGCAGTATTTT. This chain connects TRBV4-3 to TRBJ2-3; 13 positions match TRBD2. The CDR3 has 16 amino acids. Germline CDR1 and CDR2: LGHNA and YSLEER. J was trimmed by 5 bases and V by 0 bases; bases with no gene match: 2.

DNA of the CDR3: TGTGCCAGCAGCCGGACTAGGGCAGATACGCAGTATTTT. It is translated as CASSRTRADTQYF. V usage is TRBV2 and J usage is TRBJ2-3; 7 nucleotides line up with TRBD2. V lost 6 bases to trimming and J lost 4 bases; unmatched junction nucleotides: 4. Germline V gene lookup returns CDR1 SNHLY and CDR2 FYNNEI. This CDR3 has 13 amino acids. Full variable domain (missing parts from reference TRBV2 and TRBJ2-3): EPEVTQTPSHQVTQMGQEVILRCVPISNHLYFYWYRQILGQKVEFLVSFYNNEISEKSEIFDDQFSVERPDGSNFTLKIRSTKLEDSAMYFCASSRTRADTQYFGPGTRLTVL.

The chain is built from TRBV10-3 and TRBJ2-4; possibly TRBD1 for D (6 bases). This CDR3 has 13 amino acids. In germline, CDR1 is ENHRY, CDR2 SYGVKD. V lost 6 bases to trimming and J lost 5 bases, with 11 bases between them. The CDR3 DNA reads TGTGCCATCAGACCCAACAGGGAAAACATTCAGTACTTC. Its protein product is CAIRPNRENIQYF.

CDR3 region: CASKPGQRNQPQHF. The CDR3 DNA sequence: TGTGCCAGTAAACCTGGACAGCGCAATCAGCCCCAGCATTTT. The rearrangement uses TRBV19 and TRBJ1-5, with D perhaps matching TRBD1 (6 bases). This CDR3 spans 14 amino acids. Trimming removed 7 bases from V and 2 bases from J, with 12 bases in between. Germline loops: CDR1 LNHDA, CDR2 SQIVND (reference sequence).

The chain employs TRBV6-5 and TRBJ1-1, with 7 bases identical to TRBD1. The V and J ends lost 8 bases and 2 bases, in that order; junction bases with no gene match: 5. The CDR3 has 13 residues. Germline CDR1 reads MNHEY; CDR2 reads SVGAGI. In nucleotides, the CDR3 is TGTGCCAGCGGACACAGGGGAAACACTGAAGCTTTCTTT. It yields the protein CASGHRGNTEAFF.

The chain combines TRBV9 with TRBJ2-3, with 8 bases matching TRBD2. CDR1 is SGDLS and CDR2 is YYNGEE in the germline V gene. J lost 3 bases, V lost 0 bases, and 3 bases had no gene match. The CDR3 extends over 15 amino acids. The CDR3 DNA is TGTGCCAGCAGCGTAGAGCGGGGGTTTACAGATACGCAGTATTTT. It translates to CASSVERGFTDTQYF. Looking up the rest from reference TRBV9 and TRBJ2-3 gives the full variable domain: DSGVTQTPKHLITATGQRVTLRCSPRSGDLSVYWYQQSLDQGLQFLIQYYNGEERAKGNILERFSAQQFPDLHSELNLSSLELGDSALYFCASSVERGFTDTQYFGPGTRLTVL.

The chain employs TRBV5-1 and TRBJ2-1, with 11 bases that match TRBD2. CDR1 and CDR2 (germline): SGHRS, YFSETQ. This CDR3 spans 13 amino acids. The trim removed 4 bases at V and 11 bases at J, leaving 5 bases unmatched. CDR3 sequence: CASSVLAGEKQFF. CDR3 bases: TGCGCCAGCAGCGTACTAGCGGGAGAGAAGCAGTTCTTC.

This chain joins TRBV29-1 and TRBJ2-3; 9 positions agree with TRBD2. Germline CDR1 SQVTM, CDR2 ANQGSEA. The CDR3 is made up of 14 amino acids. With 3 bases clipped from V and 1 base from J, the junction kept 2 bases outside the gene matches. CDR3 in amino acids: CSVEERGGTDTQYF. CDR3 DNA sequence: TGCAGCGTTGAGGAGCGGGGGGGCACAGATACGCAGTATTTT.

This clone was seen a handful of times. The chain links TRBV28 to TRBJ1-5, with D possibly being TRBD1 (6 bases). The CDR3 consists of 12 residues. V was pared by 11 bases and J by 4 bases, with 12 bases between. CDR1 and CDR2 from the germline V gene are MDHEN and SYDVKM. The DNA of the CDR3 is TGTGCCGTCAGGGGTAGGAATCAGCCCCAGCATTTT. This translates into CAVRGRNQPQHF.

The table lists this clone with a few counts. V gene TRBV5-4 combines with J gene TRBJ2-1; 8 positions match TRBD2. This CDR3 comprises 15 residues. V lost 0 bases to trimming and J lost 7 bases; unmatched junction nucleotides: 6. CDR1 SGHNT and CDR2 YYREEE come from the germline V gene (reference sequence). CDR3: CASSLGGSSGNEQFF. Here the CDR3 DNA reads TGTGCCAGCAGCTTGGGGGGTTCTAGCGGGAATGAGCAGTTCTTC.

V gene TRBV18 combines with J gene TRBJ2-7, with TRBD1 identical over 9 bases. V shed 1 base, J shed 2 bases, and the junction held 12 bases outside the gene matches. Germline V gene sequence: CDR1 KGHSH, CDR2 LQKENI. CDR3 length: 18 residues. The CDR3 here is CASSPQSRDRVLAYEQYF. The CDR3 region has the DNA TGTGCCAGCTCACCACAGTCCCGGGACAGGGTACTGGCCTACGAGCAGTACTTC.

This clone showed up just a few times. The J gene is TRBJ2-7, the V gene TRBV11-2; 7 bases are a match to TRBD1. The CDR3 runs 13 residues. CDR1 and CDR2 from the germline V gene are SGHAT and FQNNGV. Trimming took 6 bases from V and 3 from J; bases not matched to a gene: 5. The CDR3 DNA reads TGTGCCAGCAGACGACAGGGAAACTACGAGCAGTACTTC. Residues: CASRRQGNYEQYF.

CDR3 loop: CASSAFLTSGVSGANVLTF. CDR3 sequence (DNA): TGTGCCAGCAGCGCATTCCTGACTAGCGGGGTTAGCGGGGCCAACGTCCTGACTTTC. The chain is built from TRBV7-2 and TRBJ2-6; TRBD2 matches 11 bases. The germline V gene encodes CDR1 SGHTA and CDR2 FQGNSA. V shed 5 bases and J 4 bases; nucleotides not matched to a gene: 13. The CDR3 is made up of 19 amino acids.

The rearrangement uses TRBV4-3 and TRBJ2-3; 8 bases are a match to TRBD2. The CDR3 loop spans 16 amino acids. Germline V gene lookup returns CDR1 LGHNA and CDR2 YSLEER. The V and J ends lost 1 base and 2 bases, in that order; junction bases with no gene match: 5. CDR3: CASSQVGGGPTDTQYF. The CDR3 coding sequence is TGCGCCAGCAGCCAAGTGGGCGGGGGGCCCACAGATACGCAGTATTTT.

V gene TRBV30 combines with J gene TRBJ1-1; D call uncertain. V was pared by 0 bases and J by 5 bases, with 10 bases between. This CDR3 has 13 residues. Germline CDR1 reads GTSNPN; CDR2 reads SVGIG (reference sequence). CDR3 sequence: CAWSVRVRTEAFF. CDR3 nucleotide sequence: TGTGCCTGGAGTGTACGAGTACGGACTGAAGCTTTCTTT.

The chain couples TRBV10-3 to TRBJ1-4; D is unresolved. V lost 2 bases, J lost 8 bases, and 6 bases lay in between. Germline V lookup: CDR1 ENHRY, CDR2 SYGVKD. CDR3 length equals 12 residues. CDR3: CAISERREKLFF. In DNA, the CDR3 is TGTGCCATCAGTGAGCGCAGGGAAAAACTGTTTTTT.

The chain has TRBV11-2 and TRBJ2-4, with a tentative D call TRBD1 (6 bases). Germline V CDR1 and CDR2: SGHAT, FQNNGV. Trimming stripped 5 bases from V and 8 bases from J, with 19 bases between. There are 15 residues in the CDR3. For the CDR3, the DNA is TGTGCCAGCAGCCCTCTTACAGGGCCCCGGTACATTCAGTACTTC. It encodes CASSPLTGPRYIQYF.

This clone appeared a few times. The chain has TRBV11-2 and TRBJ1-1; D might be TRBD1 (5 bases). Trimming removed 5 bases at V and 5 bases at J, with 12 bases between. Germline CDR1 reads SGHAT; CDR2 reads FQNNGV. CDR3 length equals 13 residues. CDR3 loop: CASSPAQGTEAFF. The CDR3 DNA is TGTGCCAGCAGCCCCGCCCAGGGAACTGAAGCTTTCTTT.

V gene TRBV7-2 combines with J gene TRBJ1-6, with D possibly matching TRBD1 (5 bases). Germline CDR1 is SGHTA and CDR2 is FQGNSA. This CDR3 has 17 residues. Trimming removed 4 bases from V and 0 bases from J, with 13 bases in between. The CDR3 here is CASSSPPTASYNSPLHF. CDR3 sequence (DNA): TGTGCCAGCAGCTCCCCCCCGACAGCCTCCTATAATTCACCCCTCCACTTT.

V usage is TRBV5-6 and J usage is TRBJ2-1; D unclear. This CDR3 is built from 11 residues. Germline assignment: CDR1 SGHDT and CDR2 YYEEEE. V dropped 0 bases and J dropped 10 bases, with 5 bases sitting between them. CDR3 sequence: CASSLVAEQFF. The CDR3 nucleotides read TGTGCCAGCAGCTTGGTTGCGGAGCAGTTCTTC. The entire variable domain, with the rest obtained from reference TRBV5-6 and TRBJ2-1, is as follows: DAGVTQSPTHLIKTRGQQVTLRCSPKSGHDTVSWYQQALGQGPQFIFQYYEEEERQRGNFPDRFSGHQFPNYSSELNVNALLLGDSALYLCASSLVAEQFFGPGTRLTVL.

This clone was counted between two and nine times. The chain uses TRBV13 and TRBJ1-5; TRBD1 matches at 7 bases. V trimming: 2 bases; J trimming: 2 bases; junction bases outside the gene matches: 3. The germline V gene encodes CDR1 PRHDT and CDR2 FYEKMQ (reference sequence). The CDR3 covers 15 residues. CDR3 bases: TGTGCCAGCAGCTTAAGAGGACAGGGCAATCAGCCCCAGCATTTT. Translating gives CASSLRGQGNQPQHF.